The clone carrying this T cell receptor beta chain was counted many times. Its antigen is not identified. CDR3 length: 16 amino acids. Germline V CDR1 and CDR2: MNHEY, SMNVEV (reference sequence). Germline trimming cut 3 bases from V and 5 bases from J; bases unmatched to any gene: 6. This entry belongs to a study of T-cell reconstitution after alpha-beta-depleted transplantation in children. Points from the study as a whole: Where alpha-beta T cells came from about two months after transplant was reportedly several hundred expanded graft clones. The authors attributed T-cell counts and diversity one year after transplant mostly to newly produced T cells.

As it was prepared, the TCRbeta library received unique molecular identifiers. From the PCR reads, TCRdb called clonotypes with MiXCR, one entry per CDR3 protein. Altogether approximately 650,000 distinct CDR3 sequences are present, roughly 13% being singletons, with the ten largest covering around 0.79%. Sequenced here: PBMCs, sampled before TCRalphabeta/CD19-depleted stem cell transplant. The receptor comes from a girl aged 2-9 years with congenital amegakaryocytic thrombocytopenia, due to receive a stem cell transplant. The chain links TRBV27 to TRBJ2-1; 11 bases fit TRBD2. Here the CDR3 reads CASSFWTSGPHNEQFF. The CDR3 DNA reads TGTGCCAGCAGTTTCTGGACTAGCGGGCCCCACAATGAGCAGTTCTTC.